This entry describes one T cell receptor (beta chain). This clone came up a few times. The clone's antigen remains unknown. No base-level quality is on record; no much larger clone is a single base apart. The source of the sample is a study of cytomegalovirus exposure and HLA in healthy donors (TCRdb year 2017). Regarding the research as a whole: An earlier analysis of some 620 of the donors reported under 300 Gb of sequence data and 90 million to 120 million unique TCR beta sequences obtained from roughly 180 million T cells. About 330 gigabases of sequencing data and 70 million to 100 million unique TCR sequences made up an early release that covered approximately 650 HLA-typed donors. Of the 398 genotyped donors, 65% to 90% fell in the genetic ancestry cluster associated with self-reported Caucasian donors. The study aimed to test whether signatures of past pathogen exposure could be identified by cataloging public T cell receptors. The T cell repertoires of around 730 subjects were profiled by immunosequencing and related to cytomegalovirus serostatus. Besides the first cohort of around 670 subjects, a separate validation cohort made up of 120 different subjects was used. To predict cytomegalovirus infection status, the study brought together high-throughput TCR immunosequencing, statistical association of individual TCRs with disease status, and machine learning. In a later analysis, previously published TCR beta repertoires from roughly 710 donors were re-analyzed and high-resolution HLA genotyping was added so that TCR occurrence patterns could be studied. The later analysis used no new phenotypic data to find candidate immune exposures, relying instead on TCR beta sequences and their occurrence across donors. An earlier analysis of 450 to 750 of the donors used high-throughput TCR beta sequencing to judge whether each TCR beta V gene segment behaved as functional or pseudogenic. Donor age, sex, ethnicity and CMV serostatus were collected together with the repertoire data. A later genetic analysis used genome-wide SNP genotypes for about 65% of the roughly 670 donors, treating that subset as a discovery cohort. Every discovery cohort repertoire had been produced on one sequencing platform. HLA typing covered class I and class II loci at four-digit resolution. Typing coverage varied by locus: roughly 629-630 donors for A, B, C, DRB1 and DQB1; around 560 for DQA1; more than 600 for DPA1; around 450 for DPB1. Roughly 5 DR-DQ haplotypes were handled as single units for association and clustering, since linkage in the cohort was strong. Among some 410 genotyped donors of the cohort, an average of about 240,000 unique TCR beta nucleotide sequences were sequenced per donor, roughly 18% of them non-productive. General study outcomes and caveats: Because counts were too low, 15 to 20 rarely observed V segments, including chromosome 9 orphons, were left out of the earlier analysis of some 640 of the donors. In vitro tests confirmed that a few of the cytomegalovirus-associated TCR beta chains recognize cytomegalovirus antigens. While some public TCRs were present in many individuals, most TCR sequences turned up only very rarely across donors. The only immune exposure information available for the cohort was CMV serostatus. In a later analysis, the rate of TCR association differed among HLA loci, with DRB1 alleles having the most associated TCRs and HLA-C alleles having the fewest. The cohort was sequenced for TCR beta chains only, and without alpha or paired-chain data the features that could be detected were limited. Linkage disequilibrium might explain the correlated functional status among segregating V segments, but an unknown experimental factor could not be excluded. According to a later genetic analysis, donors in an Asian-associated ancestry cluster had fewer N-insertions in productive TCRs than the approximately 610-donor mean. According to a later analysis, most CMV-associated TCR beta chains appeared to be HLA-restricted, and the HLA associations seemed to be driven largely by CMV exposure. The classifier was reported to diagnose cytomegalovirus status with high specificity and sensitivity in both the original and validation cohorts. The authors suggested that the approach could potentially be extended to other disease states and immunological phenotypes. HLA typing was unavailable for some donors at each locus, so association tests used only the typed subset. Some IMGT-functional V segments, including TRBV6-2 and TRBV6-3, could not be told apart with the 87-base-pair reads, so those segments were excluded. In a later analysis, more than 15,000 TCR beta sequences were associated with specific HLA alleles at a false discovery rate of 0.05. In a later analysis, HLA-associated TCR beta chains showed more clonal expansion and lower generation probabilities than non-associated chains that were equally common. When HLA alleles, especially DR and DQ, strongly co-occurred, attributing TCR associations to individual alleles was difficult. In a later analysis, several top co-occurrence clusters were reported to appear linked to parvovirus B19, influenza, CMV and Epstein-Barr virus. An association between a missense DCLRE1C variant and V-gene and J-gene trimming of TCR beta chains was found in a later genetic analysis and replicated in an independent cohort. The sequencing pipeline was judged likely to have produced a cluster of highly shared sequence variants as a technical artifact. The study gave a list of 150 to 200 TCR beta chains associated with cytomegalovirus. In an earlier analysis of a few hundred of the donors, most TCR beta V segments were observed in productive rearrangements about 87% or about 30% of the time, broadly matching IMGT annotations. Sequencing depth was assumed to be roughly uniform across donors in the presence/absence analyses, though that assumption may not hold. A further reported finding was that TCR beta sequences accurately predicted the HLA-A and HLA-B alleles for most subjects in the first cohort.

Libraries were constructed by the immunoSEQ multiplex PCR assay. A mixture of 60 forward primers for TCR Vbeta segments and 13 reverse primers for TCR Jbeta segments was used in the multiplex PCR. A multiplex PCR assay on genomic DNA amplified the CDR3 region of rearranged TCR beta genes. On the Illumina HiSeq System, the amplified TCR beta libraries were sequenced as 87-base-pair reads. On the authors' methods: Across the 640 or so repertoires, a later analysis counted tens of millions of unique TCR beta chains, roughly 11 million of which were shared by at least two donors. Raw reads were error-corrected and collapsed into unique sequences with a nearest-neighbor algorithm that merged closely related sequences to remove PCR and sequencing errors. CDR3 sequences were aligned to IMGT reference sequences to assign V, D and J gene segments. For a sequence to be retained, a match of at least six nucleotides to both a V gene segment and a J gene segment was required. A rearrangement counted as productive if the CDR3 had no stop codons and remained in frame with V and J, and every other rearrangement counted as non-productive. Following IMGT convention, CDR3 was defined as the stretch from the second conserved V-encoded cysteine up to the conserved J-encoded phenylalanine. The earlier analysis of a few hundred of the donors excluded sequences that lacked an unambiguous match to a single V gene segment. An earlier analysis of 587 of the donors called V segments functional above 56.7% productive rearrangements and segregating when the between-donor standard deviation exceeded 5%. To diagnose cytomegalovirus status from the catalog of TCR beta chain sequences, a statistical classification framework was built. A later analysis assigned V and J genes by comparing TCR nucleotide sequences with IMGT/GENE-DB human TR gene sequences. Using the TCRdist pipeline, a later analysis assigned CDR3 sequences along with most-parsimonious VDJ recombination scenarios. In a later analysis, each TCR beta chain was defined by its CDR3 amino acid sequence together with its V-gene family, and reads without a unique V-gene family were excluded. A later analysis removed several hundred highly shared, low-generation-probability nucleotide sequences to deal with suspected cross-contamination and a sequencing artifact. A later analysis calculated a clonal expansion index for each public chain from normalized within-repertoire ranks of inferred template counts. In a later analysis, generation probabilities were computed using a VDJ recombination model fitted to out-of-frame rearrangements, and the results were checked against IGoR. In a later analysis, TCR-TCR, TCR-HLA and TCR-CMV co-occurrence was scored with hypergeometric tests, and a repertoire-size bias correction was applied to TCR pairs. A later analysis estimated false discovery rates by permuting HLA or CMV assignments 20 times. In a later analysis, co-occurring TCRs were grouped using DBSCAN, with TCRdist sequence similarity added in when clustering inside HLA-allele-positive subsets. Repertoires with fewer than 30,000 or more than 120,000 public chains were left out of co-occurrence clustering, as were four to six repertoires with anomalous nucleotide sharing. The source is immuneACCESS, and TCRdb retained only in-frame sequences with V and J called. Part of the clones is not carried over; for the studies checked, unresolved V genes explain less than half of this, and the remainder is unexplained. D and trimming come from the DNA, and the V and J calls and clone size come from that table. The sample yields under 200,000 clones; about four fifths were counted once. The ten largest account for 8.5% of the sample.

The cohort was made up of roughly 670 healthy bone marrow donors. All cohort members were sampled while nominally healthy, although unrecorded immune exposures were likely present. The donor tested CMV seropositive and was one of the 289 seropositive cohort members. A peripheral blood sample was collected from each donor, and TCR beta sequencing was performed on peripheral blood mononuclear cells. The Qiagen DNeasy Blood Extraction Kit was used to extract genomic DNA from the blood cell samples. From the germline V gene, CDR1 is WSHSY and CDR2 is SAAADI. The CDR3 covers 10 residues, taking in both the cysteine and the phenylalanine. Just CDR3 DNA is preserved here, 30 bases in frame from base 1.

The sequence links TRBV10-2 to TRBJ1-1, with 9 middle bases fitting TRBD1. The sequenced sample consisted of PBMCs. The sequence came from a male donor in good health and CMV-seropositive. The CDR3 sequence is CATDRGAAFF. The bases are TGCGCTACCGACAGGGGGGCAGCTTTCTTT.